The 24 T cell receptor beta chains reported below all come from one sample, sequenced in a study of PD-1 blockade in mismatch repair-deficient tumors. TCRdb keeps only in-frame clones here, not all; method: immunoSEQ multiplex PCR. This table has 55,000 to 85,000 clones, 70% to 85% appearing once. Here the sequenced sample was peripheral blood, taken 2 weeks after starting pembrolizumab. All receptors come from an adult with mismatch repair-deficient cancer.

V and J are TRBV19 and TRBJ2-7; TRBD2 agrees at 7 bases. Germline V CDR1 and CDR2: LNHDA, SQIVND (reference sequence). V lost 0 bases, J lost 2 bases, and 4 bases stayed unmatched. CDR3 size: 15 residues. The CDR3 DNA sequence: TGTGCCAGTAGTATAGATTCACGGGGGGCCTACGAGCAGTACTTC. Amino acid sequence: CASSIDSRGAYEQYF.

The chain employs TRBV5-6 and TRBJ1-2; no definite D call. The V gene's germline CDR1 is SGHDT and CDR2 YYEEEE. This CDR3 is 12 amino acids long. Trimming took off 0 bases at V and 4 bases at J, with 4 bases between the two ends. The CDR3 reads CASSLDGYGYTF. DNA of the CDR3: TGTGCCAGCAGCTTGGACGGCTATGGCTACACCTTC.

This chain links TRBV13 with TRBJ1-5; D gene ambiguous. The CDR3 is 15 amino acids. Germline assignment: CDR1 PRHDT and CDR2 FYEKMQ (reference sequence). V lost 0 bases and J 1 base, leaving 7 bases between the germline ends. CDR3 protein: CASSLGHKSNQPQHF. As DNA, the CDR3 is TGTGCCAGCAGCTTAGGCCACAAGAGCAATCAGCCCCAGCATTTT.

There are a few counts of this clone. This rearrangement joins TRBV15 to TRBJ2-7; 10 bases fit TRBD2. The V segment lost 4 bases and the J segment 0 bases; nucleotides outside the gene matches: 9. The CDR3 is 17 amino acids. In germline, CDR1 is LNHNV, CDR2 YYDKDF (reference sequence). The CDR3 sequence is CATSKGEAGGSSYEQYF. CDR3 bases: TGTGCCACCAGCAAGGGTGAAGCGGGAGGGTCCTCCTACGAGCAGTACTTC.

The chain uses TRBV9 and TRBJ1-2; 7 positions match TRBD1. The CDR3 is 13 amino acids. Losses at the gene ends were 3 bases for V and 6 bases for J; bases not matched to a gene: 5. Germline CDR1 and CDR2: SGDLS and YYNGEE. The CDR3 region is CASSGTGVDGYTF. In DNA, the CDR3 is TGTGCCAGCAGCGGAACAGGGGTCGATGGCTACACCTTC. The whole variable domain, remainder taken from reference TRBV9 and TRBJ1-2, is DSGVTQTPKHLITATGQRVTLRCSPRSGDLSVYWYQQSLDQGLQFLIQYYNGEERAKGNILERFSAQQFPDLHSELNLSSLELGDSALYFCASSGTGVDGYTFGSGTRLTVV.

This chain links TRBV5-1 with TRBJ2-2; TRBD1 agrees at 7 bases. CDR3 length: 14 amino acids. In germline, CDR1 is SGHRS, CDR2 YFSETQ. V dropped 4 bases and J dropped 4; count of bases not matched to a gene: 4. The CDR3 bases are TGCGCCAGCAGCAGGGGGCTCGGCACCGGGGAGCTGTTTTTT. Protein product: CASSRGLGTGELFF.

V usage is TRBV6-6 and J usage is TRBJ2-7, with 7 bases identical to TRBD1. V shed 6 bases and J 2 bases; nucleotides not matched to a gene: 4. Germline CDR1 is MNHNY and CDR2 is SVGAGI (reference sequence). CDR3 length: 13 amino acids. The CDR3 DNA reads TGTGCCAGCAGAAGACAGGGAGCCTACGAGCAGTACTTC. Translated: CASRRQGAYEQYF.

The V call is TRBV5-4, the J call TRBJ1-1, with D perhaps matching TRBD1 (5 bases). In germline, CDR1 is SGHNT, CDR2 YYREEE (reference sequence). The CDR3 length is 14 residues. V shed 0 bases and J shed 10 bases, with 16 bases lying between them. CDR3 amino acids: CASSLGGGDSSAFF. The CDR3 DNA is TGTGCCAGCAGCTTGGGCGGTGGGGACTCCTCAGCTTTCTTT.

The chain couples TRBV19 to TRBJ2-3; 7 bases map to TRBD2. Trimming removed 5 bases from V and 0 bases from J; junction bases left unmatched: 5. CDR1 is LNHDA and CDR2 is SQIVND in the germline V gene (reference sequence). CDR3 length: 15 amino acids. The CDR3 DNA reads TGTGCCAGTAGTGATCTAGCGGCTAGCACAGATACGCAGTATTTT. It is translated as CASSDLAASTDTQYF.

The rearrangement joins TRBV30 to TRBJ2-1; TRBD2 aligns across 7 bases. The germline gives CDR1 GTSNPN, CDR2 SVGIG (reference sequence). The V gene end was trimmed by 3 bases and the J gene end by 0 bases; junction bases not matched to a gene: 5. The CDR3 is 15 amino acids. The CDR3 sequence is CAWRGRGNSYNEQFF. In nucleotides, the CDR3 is TGTGCCTGGAGGGGGCGGGGGAACTCCTACAATGAGCAGTTCTTC.

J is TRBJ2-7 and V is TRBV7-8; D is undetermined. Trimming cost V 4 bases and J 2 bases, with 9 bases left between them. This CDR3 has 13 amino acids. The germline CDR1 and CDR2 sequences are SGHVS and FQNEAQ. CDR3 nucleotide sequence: TGTGCCAGCAGCTCCTCTGAAGCCTACGAGCAGTACTTC. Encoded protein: CASSSSEAYEQYF.

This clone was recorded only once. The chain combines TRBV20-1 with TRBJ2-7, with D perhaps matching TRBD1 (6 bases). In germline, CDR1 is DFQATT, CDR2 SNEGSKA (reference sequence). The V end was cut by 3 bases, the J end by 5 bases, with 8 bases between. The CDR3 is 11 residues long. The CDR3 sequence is CSARGAHEQYF. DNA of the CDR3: TGCAGTGCTAGGGGGGCCCACGAGCAGTACTTC.

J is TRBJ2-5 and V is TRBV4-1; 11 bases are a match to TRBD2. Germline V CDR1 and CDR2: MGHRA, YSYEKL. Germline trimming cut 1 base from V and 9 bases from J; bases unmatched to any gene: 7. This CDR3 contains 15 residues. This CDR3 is CASSQGGLAEAPQYF. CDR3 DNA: TGCGCCAGCAGCCAAGGGGGACTAGCGGAGGCCCCCCAGTACTTC.

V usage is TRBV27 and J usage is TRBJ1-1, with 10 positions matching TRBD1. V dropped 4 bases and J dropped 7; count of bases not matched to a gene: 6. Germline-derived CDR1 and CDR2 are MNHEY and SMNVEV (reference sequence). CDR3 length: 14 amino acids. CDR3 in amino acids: CASSSPGTGVEAFF. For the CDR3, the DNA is TGTGCCAGCAGTTCCCCCGGGACAGGGGTTGAAGCTTTCTTT.

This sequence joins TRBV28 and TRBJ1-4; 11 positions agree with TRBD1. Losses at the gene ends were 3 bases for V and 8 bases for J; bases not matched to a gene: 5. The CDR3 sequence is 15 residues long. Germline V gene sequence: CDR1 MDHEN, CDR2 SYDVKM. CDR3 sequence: CASSLSGTGGEKLFF. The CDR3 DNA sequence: TGTGCCAGCAGTTTGTCCGGGACAGGGGGGGAAAAACTGTTTTTT.

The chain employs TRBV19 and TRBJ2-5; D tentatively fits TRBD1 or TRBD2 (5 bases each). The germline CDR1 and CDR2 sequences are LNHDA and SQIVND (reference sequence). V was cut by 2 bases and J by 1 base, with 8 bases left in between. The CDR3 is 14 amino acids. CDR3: CASSIRGPQETQYF. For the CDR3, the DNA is TGTGCCAGTAGTATAAGGGGACCCCAAGAGACCCAGTACTTC.

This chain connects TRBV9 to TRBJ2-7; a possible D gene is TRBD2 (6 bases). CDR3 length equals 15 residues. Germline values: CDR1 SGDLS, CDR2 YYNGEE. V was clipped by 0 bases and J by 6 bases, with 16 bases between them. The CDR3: CASSVVTGRDLEQYF. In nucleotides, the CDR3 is TGTGCCAGCAGCGTAGTCACCGGGAGAGATCTCGAGCAGTACTTC.

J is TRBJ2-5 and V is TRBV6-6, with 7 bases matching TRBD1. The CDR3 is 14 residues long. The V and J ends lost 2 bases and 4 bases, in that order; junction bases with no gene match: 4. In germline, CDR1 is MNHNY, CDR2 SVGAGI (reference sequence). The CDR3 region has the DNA TGTGCCAGCAGTTACACTTGGACAGGAGAGACCCAGTACTTC. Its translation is CASSYTWTGETQYF.

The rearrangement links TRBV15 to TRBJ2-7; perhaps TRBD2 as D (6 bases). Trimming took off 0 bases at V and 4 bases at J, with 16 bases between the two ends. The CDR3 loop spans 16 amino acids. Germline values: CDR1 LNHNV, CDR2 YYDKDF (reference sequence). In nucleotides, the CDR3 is TGTGCCACCAGCAGAGATAAACCAGCGGGCGTTTACGAGCAGTACTTC. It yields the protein CATSRDKPAGVYEQYF. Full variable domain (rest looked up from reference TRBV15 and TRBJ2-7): DAMVIQNPRYQVTQFGKPVTLSCSQTLNHNVMYWYQQKSSQAPKLLFHYYDKDFNNEADTPDNFQSRRPNTSFCFLDIRSPGLGDTAMYLCATSRDKPAGVYEQYFGPGTRLTVT.

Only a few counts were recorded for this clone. CDR3 in DNA: TGTGCCACCGGAGATTCTACCTACGAGCAGTACTTC. Amino acid sequence: CATGDSTYEQYF. This chain uses TRBV10-3 with TRBJ2-7; D is unresolved. Germline V gene lookup returns CDR1 ENHRY and CDR2 SYGVKD. This CDR3 contains 12 residues. Between the trimmed V and J ends, which lost 10 bases and 2 bases, there was a span of 12 bases.

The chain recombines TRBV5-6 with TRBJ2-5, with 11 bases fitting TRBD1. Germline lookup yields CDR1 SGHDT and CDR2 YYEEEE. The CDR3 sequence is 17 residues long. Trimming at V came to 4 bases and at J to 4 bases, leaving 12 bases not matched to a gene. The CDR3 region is CASSPGTGGSIGETQYF. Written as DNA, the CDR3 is TGTGCCAGCAGCCCCGGGACAGGGGGAAGTATTGGAGAGACCCAGTACTTC. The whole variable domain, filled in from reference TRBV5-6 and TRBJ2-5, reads DAGVTQSPTHLIKTRGQQVTLRCSPKSGHDTVSWYQQALGQGPQFIFQYYEEEERQRGNFPDRFSGHQFPNYSSELNVNALLLGDSALYLCASSPGTGGSIGETQYFGPGTRLLVL.

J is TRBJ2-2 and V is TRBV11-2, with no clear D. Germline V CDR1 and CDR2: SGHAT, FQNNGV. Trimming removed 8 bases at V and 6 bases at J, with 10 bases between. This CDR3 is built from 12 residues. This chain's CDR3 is CASPSESGELFF. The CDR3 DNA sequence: TGTGCCAGCCCCTCTGAGTCCGGGGAGCTGTTTTTT.

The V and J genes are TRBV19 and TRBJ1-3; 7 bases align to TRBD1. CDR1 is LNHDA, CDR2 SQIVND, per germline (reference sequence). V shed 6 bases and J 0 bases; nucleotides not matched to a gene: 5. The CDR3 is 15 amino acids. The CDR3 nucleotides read TGTGCCAGTAGCACGACAGGGTACTCTGGAAACACCATATATTTT. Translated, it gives CASSTTGYSGNTIYF.

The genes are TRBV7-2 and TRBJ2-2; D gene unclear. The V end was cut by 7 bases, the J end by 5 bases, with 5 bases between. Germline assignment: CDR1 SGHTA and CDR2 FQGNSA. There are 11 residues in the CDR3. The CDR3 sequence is CASTTTGELFF. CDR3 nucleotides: TGTGCCAGCACAACTACCGGGGAGCTGTTTTTT.